This record concerns one T cell receptor beta chain sequence. Its antigen is still unknown. V shed 6 bases, J shed 7 bases, and the junction held 11 bases outside the gene matches. CDR3 length equals 15 residues. Template switching (which added a universal primer site) was used, and cDNA carried unique molecular identifiers. TCRdb reprocessed the 5' RACE reads with MiXCR, giving one entry per CDR3 protein. The sample lists around 340,000 distinct CDR3 sequences, around an eighth occurring once. The data belong to a study of identical twins. General study results and limits: Among out-of-frame alpha sequences shared by twins, low generation probability occurred in excess.

These data also featured in a second study, about yellow fever vaccine responses in identical twins.

The genes are TRBV12-3 or TRBV12-4 and TRBJ2-1; 8 nucleotides line up with TRBD2. Material: CD8+ T cells sorted from blood. The TCR originated in a woman between 18 and 30 years old in good health. CDR3 sequence (DNA): TGTGCCAGCAGAATGGGTCCAGCGGGAGCTAATGAGCAGTTCTTC. Encoded protein: CASRMGPAGANEQFF.